Presented here are 10 T cell receptor beta chains from one specimen sequenced in a study of blood T cells in healthy people across ages. Next came a second PCR, run for roughly 6 to 11 cycles, which used a sample-barcoded 5' primer along with a J-beta primer mix. TCRdb called the 5' RACE reads again in MiXCR, with one record for every CDR3 protein. Among about 1.5 million distinct CDR3 sequences listed, roughly two fifths were seen once. Specimen: blood. These receptors all come from a woman younger than 30 in good health.

Only a few counts were recorded for this clonotype. The rearrangement uses TRBV15 and TRBJ1-5; D possibly corresponds to TRBD1 (5 bases). CDR1 is LNHNV and CDR2 is YYDKDF in the germline V gene (reference sequence). Trimming removed 3 bases from V and 2 bases from J, with 17 bases in between. The CDR3 runs to 17 residues. Here the CDR3 DNA reads TGTGCCACCAGCAGCGACAGAACCCCAGAGGGCAATCAGCCCCAGCATTTT. Encoded protein: CATSSDRTPEGNQPQHF.

This clonotype was recorded a few times. This rearrangement joins TRBV12-3 or TRBV12-4 to TRBJ2-1; D may match TRBD1 or TRBD2 (5 bases each). V was shortened by 7 bases and J by 4 bases, with 14 bases between the two germline ends. CDR3 length: 14 residues. CDR3 amino acids: CASNRDGAYNEQFF. Here the CDR3 DNA reads TGTGCCAGCAACCGGGACGGCGCATACAATGAGCAGTTCTTC.

This chain connects TRBV4-1 to TRBJ1-5; TRBD1 might be the D (5 bases). V gave up 3 bases and J gave up 11 bases, with 23 bases separating them. The CDR3 extends over 16 amino acids. Germline-derived CDR1 and CDR2 are MGHRA and YSYEKL. The CDR3 spells CASSHGRQGGIDAQHF. The CDR3 region has the DNA TGCGCCAGCAGCCACGGGAGGCAGGGCGGTATTGATGCCCAGCATTTT.

This rearrangement joins TRBV6-5 to TRBJ2-7; D remains ambiguous. CDR1 is MNHEY, CDR2 SVGAGI, per germline. V lost 3 bases, J lost 1 base, and 13 bases lay in between. CDR3 length: 15 residues. This CDR3 reads CASSYSSGRSYEQYF. The CDR3 DNA follows: TGTGCCAGCAGTTATTCGTCAGGTAGATCCTACGAGCAGTACTTC.

J is TRBJ2-7 and V is TRBV9; 8 nucleotides line up with TRBD2. CDR1 and CDR2 (germline): SGDLS, YYNGEE. The CDR3 sequence is 15 residues long. Germline trimming cut 0 bases from V and 7 bases from J; bases unmatched to any gene: 9. CDR3 residues: CASSVARGGSDEQYF. CDR3 bases: TGTGCCAGCAGCGTAGCACGGGGGGGCTCCGATGAGCAGTACTTC.

This clonotype was seen many times. The V and J genes are TRBV27 and TRBJ2-3; the match to TRBD2 covers 9 bases. Per germline, CDR1 MNHEY and CDR2 SMNVEV (reference sequence). Trimming took 4 bases from V and 1 from J; bases not matched to a gene: 3. The CDR3 length is 15 residues. The CDR3 region is CASSWTSARTDTQYF. The CDR3, as DNA: TGTGCCAGCAGTTGGACTAGCGCACGCACAGATACGCAGTATTTT.

This chain connects TRBV18 to TRBJ1-2, with D possibly matching TRBD1 (6 bases). CDR1 is KGHSH, CDR2 LQKENI, per germline. CDR3 length equals 14 residues. V was shortened by 1 base and J by 3 bases, with 9 bases between the two germline ends. CDR3 coding DNA: TGTGCCAGCTCACCACGGGACACACACTATGGCTACACCTTC. It specifies CASSPRDTHYGYTF.

This sequence joins TRBV29-1 and TRBJ2-1; the match to TRBD2 covers 8 bases. The CDR3 is made up of 13 amino acids. Trimming cost V 3 bases and J 10 bases; bases outside gene matches: 8. Germline V lookup: CDR1 SQVTM, CDR2 ANQGSEA. CDR3 sequence reads: CSVEGLAGHEQFF. As DNA, the CDR3 is TGCAGCGTTGAGGGGTTAGCGGGACACGAGCAGTTCTTC.

With regard to this clonotype: At one boundary the junction diverges from the germline segment, which might be a read error. The genes are TRBV30 and TRBJ1-2, with D possibly being TRBD1 (5 bases). The CDR3 totals 13 residues. Per the germline V gene, CDR1 is GTSNPN and CDR2 is SVGIG (reference sequence). The CDR3 region has the DNA TGTGCCTGGAGTGGACAGTTTCTCTATGGCAACACCTTC. Protein sequence: CAWSGQFLYGNTF.

This clonotype was seen a handful of times. The J gene is TRBJ2-7, the V gene TRBV27, with TRBD2 identical over 7 bases. V lost 0 bases to trimming and J lost 2 bases; unmatched junction nucleotides: 7. Germline V lookup: CDR1 MNHEY, CDR2 SMNVEV (reference sequence). The length of the CDR3 is 16 residues. The CDR3, as DNA: TGTGCCAGCAGTTTATCCGGGCTAGCGGCAACCTACGAGCAGTACTTC. Translating it yields CASSLSGLAATYEQYF.